This is a list of T cell receptor beta chains from one sample in a study of tumor-infiltrating lymphocytes in primary liver carcinoma. TCRdb reanalysed the multiplex PCR reads using MiXCR and keeps one entry per CDR3 protein. This sample has tens of thousands of distinct CDR3 sequences; around three quarters occur once, and the top ten carry just over 45%. Material: liver tumor tissue from sampling region 3. These receptors all come from a man between 35 and 55 years old with primary liver carcinoma and hepatitis B virus infection. Both conserved end residues are part of each CDR3. A D gene is named only where the DNA matches it firmly. The size of a clone is reported for some rows only, either as once, few or many, or as a class for expanded clones.

TRBV14,NA,TRBD1,TRBJ2-7,TGTGCCAGCAGCACACAGGGGTCCTATGAGCACTACTTC,CASSTQGSYEHYF
TRBV5-6,NA,NA,TRBJ1-1,TGTGCCTGCAGCTCAGGACCTGAAGCTTTCTTT,CACSSGPEAFF
TRBV4-3,NA,NA,TRBJ2-3,TGCGCCAGCTGCCAAGAAATTACAGATACACAGTGTTTT,CASCQEITDTQCF
TRBV11-2,NA,NA,TRBJ2-2,TGTACCAGCAGCTTAGCATTAGGAAGGGTGAACACCGGGGAGCTGTTGTTT,CTSSLALGRVNTGELLF
TRBV9,NA,NA,TRBJ1-6,TGTGCCAGCGGCGTAACGGAAAATTCACCCATCCACTTT,CASGVTENSPIHF
TRBV6-6,NA,NA,TRBJ2-1,TGTGCCAGCAGTTATAACGGGGCCTACAAAGACCAGTTCTTC,CASSYNGAYKDQFF
TRBV5-1,NA,TRBD2,TRBJ2-7,TGCGCCAGTAACGGGGGGTCCTACGAGCGGTACTTC,CASNGGSYERYF
TRBV18,NA,NA,TRBJ2-1,TGTGCCAACTCACCCACAGGCGTTTATGTGAACGATGAGCAGTTCTTC,CANSPTGVYVNDEQFF
TRBV11-3,many,NA,TRBJ2-6,TGTGCCAGCAGCGACAGAGCTGGGGCCAACGTCCTGATTTTC,CASSDRAGANVLIF
TRBV4-2,NA,NA,TRBJ1-5,TGTGCCAGCGGCCAAGACATTGCGGGAGCAGATACGCAGCATTTT,CASGQDIAGADTQHF
TRBV7-9,NA,NA,TRBJ2-1,TGTGTCAGCAGCTTATCATATCAGGGGCCTAAAACAGATGAGCAGTTCTTC,CVSSLSYQGPKTDEQFF
TRBV11-2,many,NA,TRBJ2-5,TGTGCCAGCAGCTTAGGGAGTAGCGGCCCGGGGGAGACCCAGTACTTC,CASSLGSSGPGETQYF
TRBV6-5,many,TRBD2,TRBJ2-7,TGTGCCAGCAGTTACTCTAGCGGGAATAGCGAGCAGTACTTC,CASSYSSGNSEQYF
TRBV5-1,many,TRBD1,TRBJ1-5,TGCGCCAGCAGCAGGGGACAGGGTAGCAATCAGCCCCAGCATTTT,CASSRGQGSNQPQHF
TRBV19,many,TRBD1,TRBJ2-2,TGTGCCAGTAGTCGAGGGGGCTCGGGATCGAACACCGGGGAGCTGTTTTTT,CASSRGGSGSNTGELFF
TRBV5-1,NA,NA,TRBJ2-3,TGCGCCAGCAACATGGGGCTAGCGTATAGCACAGATACGCAGTATTTT,CASNMGLAYSTDTQYF
TRBV4-3,NA,NA,TRBJ2-7,TGCGCCAGCAGCCAAGATCAGGAGGCTCCCTACGAACAGTACTTC,CASSQDQEAPYEQYF
TRBV6-2/TRBV6-3,NA,TRBD1,TRBJ1-5,TGTGCCAGCAGCTGGGACAGTTGTAGCAATCAGCCCCAGCATTTT,CASSWDSCSNQPQHF
TRBV11-1,NA,TRBD1,TRBJ2-1,TGTGCCAGCAGCCTAACCTCACCGAGACAGGGTAACGATGAGCAGCTCTTC,CASSLTSPRQGNDEQLF
TRBV11-2,NA,NA,TRBJ2-1,TGTGCCAGCAGCTTAGAGTTCCTAGCGAGAATGAGTGAGCAGTTCTTC,CASSLEFLARMSEQFF
TRBV5-1,NA,TRBD2,TRBJ2-7,TGCGCCAGCAGCTTGCCCCGAGGATTAGCGGGAGCCCCCGAGCAGTACTTC,CASSLPRGLAGAPEQYF
TRBV24-1,NA,NA,TRBJ2-7,TGTGCCACCACCGGCGGTAGCTCCTACGAGCAGTACTTC,CATTGGSSYEQYF
TRBV29-1,NA,TRBD2,TRBJ2-1,TGCAGCCTACATGGACTAGGAGACAATGAGCAATTCTTC,CSLHGLGDNEQFF
TRBV7-8,once,NA,TRBJ2-3,TGTGCCAGCTTGGGGGTAGACGAGGATACGCAGTATTTT,CASLGVDEDTQYF
TRBV12-3/TRBV12-4,once,TRBD2,TRBJ2-1,TGTGCCAACAGTCCGCCGGGGCTAGCGGGACTCAATGAGCAGTTCTTC,CANSPPGLAGLNEQFF
TRBV29-1,NA,NA,TRBJ2-5,TGCAGCGCTTGGACCACGGGGGTATACGATACCCAATACTTC,CSAWTTGVYDTQYF
TRBV11-1,NA,TRBD1,TRBJ2-5,TGTGCCAACGGTGGACAGGTGGGGGTGGAGACCCAGTACTTC,CANGGQVGVETQYF
TRBV11-2,once,NA,TRBJ2-7,TGTGCCAGCAGCTTCATACCGGGGGCCATGCATATCGAGCAGTACTTC,CASSFIPGAMHIEQYF
TRBV5-5,NA,TRBD2,TRBJ2-1,TGTGCCGGCAACTATCAGACTAGCGGGACATACAATGAGCAGTGCTTC,CAGNYQTSGTYNEQCF
TRBV25-1,NA,NA,TRBJ2-2,TGTGCCAGCAATGAGGGAACAGAGACCGGGGAGCTGTTTTTT,CASNEGTETGELFF
TRBV10-3,NA,TRBD2,TRBJ2-7,TGTGCCATCAGTGGAGACGGCGGGGGAGGCTACGAGCAGCACTTC,CAISGDGGGGYEQHF
TRBV11-2,NA,TRBD1,TRBJ2-7,TGTGCCAGCAGCCTCGTACAGGGGGCCATACATGACGAGCAGTACTTC,CASSLVQGAIHDEQYF
TRBV11-1,many,TRBD2,TRBJ2-7,TGTGCCAGCAGCTTAAGGAGGACGACTAGCGGGAGACCCTACGAGCAGTACTTC,CASSLRRTTSGRPYEQYF
TRBV4-1,NA,TRBD2,TRBJ2-3,TGCATCAGCAGTCAGGTGACTAGCGGGAGTGTATACACAGATACGCAGTATTTT,CISSQVTSGSVYTDTQYF
TRBV4-3,NA,NA,TRBJ2-1,TGCGCCAGCAGCTGCCAAGGGAGCTCCTACAATGAGCAATTCTTC,CASSCQGSSYNEQFF
TRBV11-2,once,NA,TRBJ1-4,TGTGCCAGAAGCAAGACACCAGGAGGAACAAATGTAAAACTGTTTTTT,CARSKTPGGTNVKLFF
TRBV6-5,NA,NA,TRBJ2-7,TGTGCCAGCAGTAGGACTATAGTCGTAAACGAGCAGTACTTC,CASSRTIVVNEQYF
TRBV6-2/TRBV6-3,NA,TRBD1,TRBJ1-1,TGTGCCAGCGCCAGGGACAGCCCCACGGCTTTCTTT,CASARDSPTAFF
TRBV11-1,NA,TRBD1,TRBJ2-5,TGTGCTAGCAGTGGACAGGTGGAGGTAGGGACCCAGTACTTC,CASSGQVEVGTQYF
TRBV18,few,NA,TRBJ1-1,TGTGCCAGCCCACCTATGAACACTGAAGCTTTCTTT,CASPPMNTEAFF
TRBV27,NA,NA,TRBJ2-7,TGTGCCAGCGCCAGACGGGACCCCGGAGGTGGCGACGAGCAGTACTTC,CASARRDPGGGDEQYF
TRBV7-9,NA,NA,TRBJ1-1,TGTGACAGCAGCCCCCGCAGGACGGGCACTGAAGCTTTCTTT,CDSSPRRTGTEAFF
TRBV6-6,NA,TRBD2,TRBJ2-3,TGTGCCAGCAGGAGAGGGACTAGCGGGGGGACGGATACGCAGTATTTT,CASRRGTSGGTDTQYF
TRBV11-2,once,NA,TRBJ2-5,TGTGTCAGCTGCCAAACTTCTGGCGGGGAGAAAGAGACCCAGTACTTC,CVSCQTSGGEKETQYF
TRBV12-3/TRBV12-4,NA,TRBD2,TRBJ2-1,TGTGCCAGCTCCGGGACTAGCGGGAGGGCCTCCCACAATGAGCAGTTCTTC,CASSGTSGRASHNEQFF